Reported below is one T cell receptor (beta chain). Antigen unknown. The source of the sample is a study of response to subunit inactivated influenza vaccine. The V gene's germline CDR1 is MNHEY and CDR2 SVGAGI. Deletions cut 2 bases from V and 0 bases from J, with 17 bases between. The CDR3 covers 19 residues. The study, taken as a whole, reports: The authors put forward the suggestion that each seasonal influenza vaccination may bring in only a limited number of new T cells.

One entry per CDR3 protein, called by TCRdb with MiXCR from the RT-PCR reads. This sample has some 800,000 distinct CDR3 sequences, with 21% found just once. The sequenced sample was PBMCs from blood, obtained more than 4 days after vaccination. The sequence was obtained from a man aged 45-65 years who received an inactivated influenza vaccine. The chain links TRBV6-5 to TRBJ2-6; tentatively, D is TRBD1 (5 bases). This CDR3 is CASSYTGRQLSSGANVLTF. In DNA form, the CDR3 reads TGTGCCAGCAGTTACACTGGGCGACAGCTCTCCTCTGGGGCCAACGTCCTGACTTTC.